A single sample is the source of the 3 T cell receptor beta chains below, sequenced in a study of shared clonotypes between healthy human individuals. Libraries were prepared by immunoSEQ multiplex PCR; TCRdb keeps only in-frame clonotypes and omits some of them. In the table there are over a million clones, 78% of which are singletons. Material: memory CD4+ T cells from PBMCs. Subset meaning: CD45RA-negative fraction. These receptor sequences come from a man between 18 and 29 years old in good health. Some clones in this sample may be carry-over from other donors' samples.

The chain carries TRBV5-4 and TRBJ2-3, with 7 bases lining up with TRBD2. This CDR3 is built from 15 residues. With 7 bases clipped from V and 5 bases from J, the junction kept 13 bases outside the gene matches. Germline V gives CDR1 SGHNT, CDR2 YYREEE (reference sequence). The CDR3 sequence: CASLPGGAGEDTQYF. CDR3 coding DNA: TGTGCCAGCCTCCCTGGCGGGGCGGGAGAAGATACGCAGTATTTT.

The chain uses TRBV5-1 and TRBJ1-1; D is unresolved. Trimming stripped 3 bases from V and 6 bases from J, with 18 bases between. Germline V gene sequence: CDR1 SGHRS, CDR2 YFSETQ. The CDR3 consists of 15 residues. CDR3 loop: CASSSATRPVPEAFF. In DNA form, the CDR3 reads TGCGCCAGCAGCTCGGCGACACGGCCAGTGCCTGAAGCTTTCTTT.

With respect to this clone: Other nucleotide sequences in the sample specify the same CDR3. This chain joins TRBV4-1 and TRBJ2-7; 10 bases match TRBD1. CDR3 size: 15 residues. V lost 2 bases, J lost 4 bases, and 5 bases stayed unmatched. CDR1 MGHRA and CDR2 YSYEKL come from the germline V gene. The CDR3 protein is CASSQPRDRGYEQYF. CDR3 bases: TGCGCCAGCAGCCAACCCCGGGACAGGGGATACGAGCAGTACTTC.